This T cell receptor beta chain was captured in a study of shared clonotypes between healthy human individuals (dated by TCRdb to the early 2020s). In terms of the full investigation: The cohort comprised a couple of women and a few men aged 18 to 49 years. To increase sequencing depth and limit assay-specific biases, different laboratories used diverse techniques to prepare libraries and sequence TCR repertoires. For each donor, CD4 naive and CD4 memory were each run on three plates, CD8 naive on two plates, and CD8 memory on one plate. Leukapheresis yielded between about 0.85 and 10 billion PBMCs per donor. The study deeply sequenced blood TCR repertoires of about five healthy adults to estimate repertoire size and the extent of clonotype sharing between individuals. The paper's findings and limits, for the study overall: Compared with non-shared clonotypes, the clonotypes found in all four sorted-subset donors had higher generation probabilities. Because the study included only a small number of donors, the genetic and exposure-history diversity represented was limited. Sampling was limited to blood, and TCR repertoires in tissue likely differ from TCR repertoires in blood. About 5% of naive CD4, around 4% of naive CD8, around 2.3% of memory CD4, and approximately 0.4% of memory CD8 clonotypes were shared across several donors. Naive subsets generally had larger estimated clonotype richness than memory subsets. Incomplete sequencing was indicated by rarefaction of sorted-subset datasets, despite the large sequencing depth. Based on pairwise subsampling, the degree of clonotype sharing among donors was expected to be affected by sequencing depth.

A word on this clone: Its antigen is still unknown. Per-nucleotide qualities are absent, and no much larger clonotype sits a single base away.

The donors were healthy, HIV-negative adults with no recently reported acute infections or vaccinations. Every donor was a Caucasian adult living in Nashville, Tennessee, USA. CD4+ T cells were enriched by magnetic negative selection; naive cells were then positively selected on CD45RA, and the negative fraction formed the memory subset. After blood collection by leukapheresis, PBMCs were isolated using Ficoll-Histopaque density gradient centrifugation and then cryopreserved in the vapor phase of liquid nitrogen. Analytical flow cytometry was used to check the purity and quantity of each magnetically sorted T cell population. From each sorted fraction, genomic DNA was isolated and quantified by UV absorbance on a Nanodrop 2000c. According to the germline V gene, CDR1 reads SNHLY and CDR2 reads FYNNEI. The CDR3 measures 15 amino acids from cysteine to phenylalanine. Solely the CDR3 DNA is kept, with 45 bases framed from the first base. Deletion took 5 bases off V and 0 bases off J, with a span of 8 bases between the germline ends.

Using the deep immunoSEQ assay, multiplex PCR amplified TCR CDR3 regions from genomic DNA. For each cell subset, the extracted genomic DNA was distributed evenly across all wells of several immunoSEQ 96-well plates, and each plate served as one replicate. For sorted subsets, each replicate PCR was loaded with 200 ng genomic DNA, equivalent to 25,000 to 35,000 T cell genomes. The purified libraries were quantified using a Qubit 3.0 fluorometer, sized with a Bioanalyzer 2100, and then quantified again using the KAPA Library Quantification kit. A separate single-read 150-cycle Illumina NextSeq 550 flow cell was used to sequence each immunoSEQ 96-well plate. In the paper's pipeline: Because only junctional sequences without quality scores were contained in the immunoSEQ output, filtering matching that applied to full-length reads could not be performed. To assign V/J genes and CDR3, sequences were annotated against IMGT germline references using PyIR, a Python wrapper for IgBLAST v1.9. Reads were removed for weak V/J assignments (E-value above 1e-6), missing CDR3, stop codons, out-of-frame junctions, or ambiguous translated residues. V3J clonotypes were defined by identical inferred V gene, J gene, and CDR3 amino acid sequence. Percentage overlap between repertoires was calculated by dividing the number of shared unique clonotypes by the size of the smaller repertoire. RTK rarefaction, the Chao1 estimator, and Recon v2.1 estimates of unobserved clonotypes were used to assess repertoire richness. Generation probabilities for all TCRbeta clonotypes obtained by the gDNA method from a handful of donors were computed using OLGA. As stored in TCRdb, this immuneACCESS dataset retains in-frame rearrangements with V and J assigned. A fraction of the clones does not appear; measured against another copy, unresolved V genes explain less than half of the discrepancy, and the remainder lacks a known reason. The V and J calls and clone size were taken over from that table, and D and trimming were inferred from the DNA. The sample contains approximately 1.1 million clones, 78% of them found a single time. The ten biggest clones cover around 0.47% of the sample.

The clonotype was recovered from a man aged 18-30 years in good health. Some clones in this sample may be carry-over from other donors' samples. Sequenced material: memory CD4+ T cells from PBMCs. Per the publication, the cell subset or site label means: CD45RA-negative fraction. The rearranged segments are TRBV2 and TRBJ2-6; the D gene is possibly TRBD1, with 5 bases matching. The CDR3 sequence is CASSTGISGANVLTF. The DNA reads TGTGCCAGCAGTACAGGCATCTCTGGGGCCAACGTCCTGACTTTC.